This is a list of T cell receptor beta chains from one sample in a study of T cell repertoires in cytomegalovirus infection. MiXCR, run by TCRdb on the reads, gives a single entry per CDR3 protein. The repertoire holds about half a million distinct CDR3 sequences, with approximately 42% as singletons. The antigens these receptors bind are not known. The starting material was cultured PBMCs, obtained from culture after CMV antigen stimulation. The receptors originated from a human donor in good health (CMV status not recorded). Some clones in this sample may be carry-over from other donors' samples. Both conserved end residues are part of each CDR3. The D gene is left open where the match is weak. Some rows mark clone size as missing; the rest say once, few, many or name a class of expanded clone.

cdr3_aa cdr3_nt d_call v_call clone_size j_call
CASSVRLNTEAFF TGTGCCAGCAGTGTAAGACTGAACACTGAAGCTTTCTTT - TRBV6-1 - TRBJ1-1
CATFRDSIWQLFF TGTGCCACCTTCCGGGACTCTATATGGCAGCTGTTTTTT - TRBV6-1 few TRBJ2-2
CASSPHEYRTHRRGSNYGYTF TGTGCCAGCAGTCCCCACGAATATCGGACTCACCGTAGAGGTTCTAACTATGGCTACACCTTC - TRBV27 - TRBJ1-2
CASSLWEGEQYF TGTGCCAGCAGCTTATGGGAGGGGGAGCAGTACTTC TRBD2 TRBV5-5 - TRBJ2-7
CASSPLARGEQYF TGCGCCAGCAGCCCACTAGCCCGGGGAGAGCAGTACTTC - TRBV4-1 - TRBJ2-7
CASSKDEQYF TGTGCCAGCAGCAAGGACGAGCAGTACTTC - TRBV7-9 many TRBJ2-7
CASSFRTGVYGYTF TGTGCCAGCAGTTTCAGGACAGGGGTCTATGGCTACACCTTC TRBD1 TRBV12-3/TRBV12-4 - TRBJ1-2
CASSLRGDLTGELFF TGTGCCAGCAGCTTACGCGGGGACCTCACCGGGGAGCTGTTTTTT - TRBV7-6 few TRBJ2-2
CATSGGGDPASGANVLTF TGTGCCACCAGTGGAGGCGGGGACCCAGCTTCTGGGGCCAACGTCCTGACTTTC - TRBV24-1 few TRBJ2-6
CASSRRWNEQFF TGTGCCAGCTCGCGTCGGTGGAATGAGCAGTTCTTC - TRBV9 - TRBJ2-1
CASTTTKGRRGTGELFF TGTGCCAGCACTACTACCAAGGGGCGGCGGGGCACCGGGGAGCTGTTTTTT - TRBV28 - TRBJ2-2
CASSIPPNSQDTQYF TGTGCCAGCAGTATCCCGCCCAACTCCCAAGATACGCAGTATTTT - TRBV7-6 - TRBJ2-3
CSARALAGAETDTQYF TGCAGTGCTAGGGCGCTAGCGGGAGCGGAGACAGATACGCAGTATTTT TRBD2 TRBV20-1 - TRBJ2-3
CASSPTLDRSLGYTF TGTGCCAGCAGCCCTACGCTGGACAGGTCTCTTGGCTACACCTTC TRBD1 TRBV5-4 - TRBJ1-2
CASSPDRGLYNEQFF TGTGCCAGCAGTCCTGACAGGGGGCTCTACAATGAGCAGTTCTTC TRBD1 TRBV2 few TRBJ2-1
CASKPSYLTSSYNEQFF TGTGCCAGCAAGCCATCTTACTTGACGAGCTCCTACAATGAGCAGTTCTTC - TRBV7-2 few TRBJ2-1
CASSLLTGFVTTNEKLFF TGTGCCAGCAGTTTACTAACAGGGTTCGTGACTACTAATGAAAAACTGTTTTTT - TRBV12-3/TRBV12-4 - TRBJ1-4
CASSLAGGLAGDRETQYF TGTGCCAGCAGCTTAGCGGGAGGACTAGCGGGAGATCGGGAGACCCAGTACTTC TRBD2 TRBV7-2 few TRBJ2-5
CSVAGSRGTEAFF TGCAGCGTTGCCGGGTCGAGGGGCACTGAAGCTTTCTTT - TRBV29-1 - TRBJ1-1
CATSRDGGGELFF TGTGCCACCAGCAGAGACGGTGGCGGGGAGCTGTTTTTT - TRBV15 - TRBJ2-2
CATSSPSKGSTEAFF TGTGCCACCAGCAGCCCCTCTAAGGGTAGTACTGAAGCTTTCTTT - TRBV15 few TRBJ1-1
CASSQAPAVPGANVLTF TGCGCCAGCAGCCAAGCCCCCGCGGTACCGGGGGCCAACGTCCTGACTTTC - TRBV4-3 - TRBJ2-6
CASSRVLGTGELFF TGTGCCAGCAGTCGCGTTTTGGGAACCGGGGAGCTGTTTTTT - TRBV11-2 - TRBJ2-2
CASSPRVSTNEKLFF TGTGCCAGCTCACCACGTGTCTCCACTAATGAAAAACTGTTTTTT - TRBV18 - TRBJ1-4
CASSFPQGPGGEAFF TGTGCCAGCAGCTTCCCACAGGGGCCGGGCGGTGAAGCTTTCTTT TRBD1 TRBV7-3 - TRBJ1-1
CASSFRPGSGTDTQYF TGTGCCAGCAGCTTTCGCCCCGGGAGCGGCACAGATACGCAGTATTTT - TRBV7-2 many TRBJ2-3
CASSYGENEQFF TGTGCCAGCAGTTACGGGGAGAATGAGCAGTTCTTC - TRBV6-2/TRBV6-3 - TRBJ2-1
CASSPLDREDGYTF TGTGCCAGCAGCCCCTTGGACAGGGAAGATGGCTACACCTTC TRBD1 TRBV7-9 few TRBJ1-2
CASSSDRGPTEAFF TGTGCCAGCAGTTCCGACAGGGGACCCACTGAAGCTTTCTTT TRBD1 TRBV27 - TRBJ1-1
CASSSGTDEQFF TGTGCCAGCAGCTCAGGGACCGATGAGCAGTTCTTC - TRBV7-3 once TRBJ2-1
CASSSTSQNQPQHF TGTGCCAGCAGCTCGACATCCCAAAATCAGCCCCAGCATTTT - TRBV7-2 few TRBJ1-5
CAIRGGTYEQYF TGTGCCATAAGGGGGGGGACCTACGAGCAGTACTTC - TRBV7-4 few TRBJ2-7
CASSYAGPGTEQYF TGTGCCAGCAGTTACGCGGGGCCTGGGACCGAGCAGTACTTC - TRBV6-9 - TRBJ2-7
CASSHGAGQGALQPQHF TGTGCCAGCAGCCATGGGGCTGGACAGGGGGCTTTGCAGCCCCAGCATTTT TRBD1 TRBV4-2 - TRBJ1-5
CASSLDMRRTVPPEAFF TGTGCCAGCAGCTTAGATATGCGAAGGACCGTCCCCCCTGAAGCTTTCTTT - TRBV7-8 few TRBJ1-1
CASSDESNNSPLHF TGTGCCAGCAGTGACGAAAGCAACAATTCACCCCTCCACTTT - TRBV7-8 few TRBJ1-6
CSARAGGLSTIYF TGCAGTGCTAGAGCGGGGGGCCTCAGCACCATATATTTT - TRBV20-1 - TRBJ1-3
CASSQVVGYSQPQHF TGCGCCAGCAGCCAAGTGGTAGGTTACAGTCAGCCCCAGCATTTT - TRBV4-1 - TRBJ1-5
CASSLGGRGTEFF TGTGCCAGCAGCTTAGGTGGGAGGGGTACGGAGTTCTTC TRBD2 TRBV7-2 few TRBJ2-1
CASSSLTGHEQFF TGTGCCAGCAGTTCCCTAACAGGGCACGAGCAGTTCTTC - TRBV12-3/TRBV12-4 - TRBJ2-1
CASSLAGQDTQYF TGTGCCAGCAGCTTAGCGGGGCAGGATACGCAGTATTTT - TRBV7-8 - TRBJ2-3
CASSLWPGGYEQYF TGTGCCAGCAGTTTGTGGCCCGGTGGGTACGAGCAGTACTTC - TRBV28 - TRBJ2-7
CASSAGVLYGYTF TGTGCCAGCAGCGCAGGGGTCCTCTATGGCTACACCTTC - TRBV7-4 - TRBJ1-2
CATSRDRGLNQPQHF TGTGCCACCAGCAGAGACAGGGGCCTAAATCAGCCCCAGCATTTT - TRBV15 - TRBJ1-5
CASSPQSRSGEQFF TGTGCCAGCAGCCCCCAGTCTAGGTCGGGCGAGCAGTTCTTC - TRBV11-3 - TRBJ2-1
CASSFVSAGERETQYF TGTGCCAGCAGCTTTGTGTCAGCGGGGGAAAGGGAGACCCAGTACTTC TRBD2 TRBV7-8 - TRBJ2-5